What follows describes a single T cell receptor (beta chain). Its antigen specificity is not known. A much bigger clone sits one base away, suggesting this may be a read error. The time point tag for this specimen amounts to: patch test 2, 6 weeks after DPC sensitization. The sample's treatment or condition label is to be understood as: therapeutic diphenylcyclopropenone sensitization with weekly scalp DPC. At each patch-test visit, blood was drawn before the patch test was applied. Patients were considered eligible if aged 18 to 70, diagnosed with alopecia and deemed suitable for DPC therapy, and patients were excluded if pregnant. Unfractionated whole blood was collected in Tempus Blood RNA tubes, and total RNA was extracted from that blood. This record comes from a study of human T cells and chemical hapten exposure (dated by TCRdb to about 2021). Describing the broader study: For sensitization, 2% DPC in acetone was applied to a 2 cm by 2 cm area of upper inner arm skin. Weekly therapeutic DPC doses were additionally applied to the scalp of patients throughout the roughly 23-week study period. Patient blood was sampled pre-sensitization (week 0) and at 2, 6 and about 24 weeks after DPC sensitization. Libraries were combined into a pool for sequencing, and differences in TCR yield between samples came mainly from small differences in library volumes within the pool. About 29 alopecia patients gave blood for TCR sequencing at one to four time points (pre-sensitization, 2, 6 and 24 weeks). The patient cohort, mostly female, included alopecia areata with under or over 50% scalp involvement, alopecia totalis and alopecia universalis. The study tracked peripheral blood TCR repertoire changes in vivo during primary and secondary sensitization to the hapten diphenylcyclopropenone (DPC) in alopecia patients. Patch testing was done on the upper back using Finn chambers containing 0.01% DPC, and results were scored after 6 days according to International Contact Dermatitis Research Group standards. What the research found in general, with its limitations: The number of TCRs above 1 in 1000 frequency did not change with DPC sensitization; there was no evidence of global repertoire structure alterations. Compared with pre-sensitization or healthy control sets, expanded TCRs formed significantly more large CDR3 similarity clusters, which is consistent with antigen-driven responses. After repeated subsampling, changes were observed in the strength of the expansion versus patch-test correlation and in the threshold at which the correlation became significant. Patch test score correlated positively with the number of PT1 expanded TCRs, reaching significance at thresholds 8, 16 and 32 but not at 4. Because every patient had alopecia, a presumed autoimmune disease, the patients' immune response might differ from that of healthy individuals.

V gives up 5 bases and J gives up 12 bases, and the segment between their germline ends measures 14 bases. Inclusive of the bounding cysteine and phenylalanine, the CDR3 is 12 residues long. Here the CDR3 DNA is all that survives: 36 bases in frame from base 1. Looking up the germline V gene (reference sequence) yields CDR1 SEHNR and CDR2 FQNEAQ. Library construction relied on RACE. TCRdb shows the sequencer as NextSeq 500. Library preparation attached unique molecular identifiers to individual cDNA molecules for quantitative, reproducible TCR counting. From each blood RNA sample, both TCR alpha and TCR beta chains were sequenced. Per the original workflow: The median number of TCRs per sample was some 100,000, ranging from roughly 20,000 to 700,000. V, J and CDR3 annotation of the TCR reads was carried out using the Decombinator software suite. To make PS versus PT1 abundance plots, every sample was subsampled to the same number of TCRs (28,000). TCRs were defined as expanded if absent before sensitization and observed at least eight times at the 2-week time point. TCRdb trimmed public reads at Q25 via fastp, called clones via MiXCR and kept in-frame beta chains. Every entry covers one CDR3 protein and lists the most common genes and DNA from its rows. Here the V and J calls rest on TCRdb's processing, not on the authors' analysis. The sample table shows about 42,000 distinct CDR3 sequences, and about 9.8% are seen once. In total, the top ten clones hold about 15% of the sample.

This TCR came from a woman in her 40s with alopecia areata. Some clones in this sample may be carry-over from other donors' samples. Rearrangement joined TRBV7-9 to TRBJ2-1, and perhaps TRBD1 as D gene, on 6 matching bases. The sample in question was whole blood, obtained in connection with sensitization to the hapten diphenylcyclopropenone (DPC). The DNA sequence is given as TGTGCCAGCAGCCAAGACTACAGGGTGCAGTTCTTC. The translation is CASSQDYRVQFF.